This TCR beta chain was retrieved from a study of blood T cell repertoires in COVID-19. Study-wide background: The United States, Italy and Spain supplied acute and convalescent COVID-19 samples. From T cells, B-cell-depleted T cells, or PBMCs came the material, which was cDNA or gDNA.

The CDR3 spans 14 residues. Germline assignment: CDR1 MDHEN and CDR2 SYDVKM. V trimming: 6 bases; J trimming: 0 bases; junction bases outside the gene matches: 4. In the authors' workflow: Scientists estimated how many nucleated cells there were by amplifying reference gene primers. Sequenced by immunoSEQ multiplex PCR; TCRdb stores in-frame clones only, minus some. The V and J calls and the clone size are those of that table, but D and trimming were determined from the DNA. The sample lists approximately 150,000 clones; around 87% were seen once. Followed over time, Seattle patients had been enrolled while infection was active.

The chain links TRBV28 to TRBJ2-7, with TRBD2 matching 8 bases. Sequenced input: peripheral blood. This receptor was taken from a woman aged 80 or over with COVID-19, enrolled during active disease. CDR3 region: CASSKSGSSYEQYF. CDR3 sequence (DNA): TGTGCCAGCAGCAAAAGCGGGAGCTCCTACGAGCAGTACTTC.